The sequence of this TCR beta chain was determined in a study of tumor-infiltrating lymphocytes in oesophageal squamous cell carcinoma. The CDR3 has 19 amino acids, counting both end residues. Per germline, CDR1 SGHVS and CDR2 FNYEAQ. This clonotype has more than one count but fewer than ten. The conserved phenylalanine or tryptophan normally closing the CDR3 is absent here, so this likely arose from a read error. The limits of the CDR3 on the DNA are not certain, so only TCRdb's listed CDR3 is given. Each CDR3 protein is one row after TCRdb ran MiXCR on the PCR reads. The repertoire has 14,000 or so distinct CDR3 sequences, approximately 50% of them found once; the top ten carry 16%.

The material sequenced was esophageal tumor tissue. The source of this sequence is a male donor with esophageal squamous cell carcinoma. The chain is built from TRBV7-6 and TRBJ2-6; TRBD2, as called in the table, went unchecked against the DNA. This CDR3 reads CASSPAASGIFWNEQFFGA.